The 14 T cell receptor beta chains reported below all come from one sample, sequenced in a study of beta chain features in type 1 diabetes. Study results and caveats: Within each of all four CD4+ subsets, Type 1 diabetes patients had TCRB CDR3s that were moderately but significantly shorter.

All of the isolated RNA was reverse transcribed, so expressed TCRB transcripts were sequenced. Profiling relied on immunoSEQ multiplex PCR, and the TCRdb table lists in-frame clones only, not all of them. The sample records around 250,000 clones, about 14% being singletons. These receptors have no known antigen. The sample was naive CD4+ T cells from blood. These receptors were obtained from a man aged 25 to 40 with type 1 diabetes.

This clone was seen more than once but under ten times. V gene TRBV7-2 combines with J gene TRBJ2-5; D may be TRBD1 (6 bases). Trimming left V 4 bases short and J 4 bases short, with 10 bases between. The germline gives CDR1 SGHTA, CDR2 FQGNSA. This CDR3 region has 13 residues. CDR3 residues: CASSSLGGETQYF. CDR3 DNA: TGTGCCAGCAGCTCACTAGGGGGAGAGACCCAGTACTTC.

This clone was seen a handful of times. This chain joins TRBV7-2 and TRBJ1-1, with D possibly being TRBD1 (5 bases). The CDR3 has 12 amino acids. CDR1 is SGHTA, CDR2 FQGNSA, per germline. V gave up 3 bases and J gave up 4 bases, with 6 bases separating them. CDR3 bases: TGTGCCAGCAGCTTCCAGGGCACTGAAGCTTTCTTT. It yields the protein CASSFQGTEAFF.

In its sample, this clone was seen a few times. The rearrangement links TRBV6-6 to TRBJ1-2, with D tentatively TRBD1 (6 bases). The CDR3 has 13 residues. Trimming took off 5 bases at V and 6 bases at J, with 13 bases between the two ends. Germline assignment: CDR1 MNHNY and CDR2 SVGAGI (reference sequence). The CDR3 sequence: CASSPRGTDGYTF. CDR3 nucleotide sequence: TGTGCCAGCAGTCCCAGGGGAACGGATGGCTACACCTTC.

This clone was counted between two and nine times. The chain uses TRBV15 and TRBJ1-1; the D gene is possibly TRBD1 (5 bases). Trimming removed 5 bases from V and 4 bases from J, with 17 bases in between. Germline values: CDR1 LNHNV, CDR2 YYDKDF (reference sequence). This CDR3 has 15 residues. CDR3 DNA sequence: TGTGCCACCAGCCTTGTGACACCCGGGGGCACTGAAGCTTTCTTT. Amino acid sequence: CATSLVTPGGTEAFF. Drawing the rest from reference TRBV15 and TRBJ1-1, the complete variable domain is DAMVIQNPRYQVTQFGKPVTLSCSQTLNHNVMYWYQQKSSQAPKLLFHYYDKDFNNEADTPDNFQSRRPNTSFCFLDIRSPGLGDTAMYLCATSLVTPGGTEAFFGQGTRLTVV.

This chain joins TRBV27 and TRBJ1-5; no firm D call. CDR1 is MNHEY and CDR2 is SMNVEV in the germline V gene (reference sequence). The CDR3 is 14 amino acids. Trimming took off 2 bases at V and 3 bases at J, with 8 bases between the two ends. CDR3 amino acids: CASSLRGYNQPQHF. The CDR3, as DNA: TGTGCCAGCAGTTTAAGAGGTTACAATCAGCCCCAGCATTTT.

The CDR3 nucleotides read TGTGCCAGCAGTTCAGCGACAGGGGTCTATGGCTACACCTTC. Translation: CASSSATGVYGYTF. The chain carries TRBV6-6 and TRBJ1-2; 8 bases are a match to TRBD1. Germline loops: CDR1 MNHNY, CDR2 SVGAGI (reference sequence). Trimming removed 4 bases from V and 4 bases from J; junction bases left unmatched: 5. This CDR3 is 14 amino acids long.

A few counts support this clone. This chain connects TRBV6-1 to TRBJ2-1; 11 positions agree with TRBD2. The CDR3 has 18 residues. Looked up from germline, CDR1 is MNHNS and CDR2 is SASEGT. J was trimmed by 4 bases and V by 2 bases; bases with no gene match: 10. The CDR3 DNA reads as TGTGCCAGCAGTGAACCGGCGTTGTCTAGCGGGAGGTACAATGAGCAGTTCTTC. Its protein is CASSEPALSSGRYNEQFF.

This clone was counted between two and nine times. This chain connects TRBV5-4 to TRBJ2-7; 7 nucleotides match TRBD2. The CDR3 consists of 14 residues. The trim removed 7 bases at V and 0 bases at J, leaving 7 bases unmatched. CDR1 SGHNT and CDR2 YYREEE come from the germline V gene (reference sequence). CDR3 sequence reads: CASGLDRNSYEQYF. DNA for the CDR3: TGTGCCAGCGGACTAGACAGAAACTCCTACGAGCAGTACTTC.

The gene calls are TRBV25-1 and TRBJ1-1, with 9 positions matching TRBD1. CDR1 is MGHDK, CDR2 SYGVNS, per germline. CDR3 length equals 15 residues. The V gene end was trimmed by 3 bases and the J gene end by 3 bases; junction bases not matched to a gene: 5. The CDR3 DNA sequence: TGTGCCAGCAGTGATCCCCGGACAGGGGACACTGAAGCTTTCTTT. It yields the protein CASSDPRTGDTEAFF.

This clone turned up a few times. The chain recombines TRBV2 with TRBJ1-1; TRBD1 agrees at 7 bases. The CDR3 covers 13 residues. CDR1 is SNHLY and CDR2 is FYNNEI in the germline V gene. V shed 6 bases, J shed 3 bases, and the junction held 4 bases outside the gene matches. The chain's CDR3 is CASSLTGDTEAFF. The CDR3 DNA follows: TGTGCCAGCAGCCTCACAGGGGACACTGAAGCTTTCTTT.

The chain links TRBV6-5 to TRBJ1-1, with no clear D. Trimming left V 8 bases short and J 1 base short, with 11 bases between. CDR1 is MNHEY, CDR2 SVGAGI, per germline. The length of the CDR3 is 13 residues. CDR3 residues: CASSRTGNTEAFF. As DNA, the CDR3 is TGTGCCAGCTCGAGAACGGGGAACACTGAAGCTTTCTTT.

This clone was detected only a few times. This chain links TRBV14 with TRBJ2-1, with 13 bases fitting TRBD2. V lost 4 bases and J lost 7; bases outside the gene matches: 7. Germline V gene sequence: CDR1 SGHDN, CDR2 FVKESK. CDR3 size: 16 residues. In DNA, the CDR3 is TGTGCCAGCAGCCCTCGGACTAGCGGGGGTAGGAATGAGCAGTTCTTC. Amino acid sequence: CASSPRTSGGRNEQFF.

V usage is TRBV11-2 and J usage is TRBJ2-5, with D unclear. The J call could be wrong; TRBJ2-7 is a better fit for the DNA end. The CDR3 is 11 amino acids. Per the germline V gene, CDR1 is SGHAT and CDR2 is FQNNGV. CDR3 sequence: CASTRAYEQYF. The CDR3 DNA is TGTGCCAGCACCCGCGCCTACGAGCAGTACTTC.

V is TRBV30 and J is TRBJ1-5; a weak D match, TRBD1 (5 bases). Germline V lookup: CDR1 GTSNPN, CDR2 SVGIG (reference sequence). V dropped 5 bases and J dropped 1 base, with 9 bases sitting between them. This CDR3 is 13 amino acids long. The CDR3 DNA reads TGTGCCTGGGCCGACAGCAGCAATCAGCCCCAGCATTTT. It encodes CAWADSSNQPQHF.